The sequence of this T cell receptor (beta chain) was determined in a study of blood T cell repertoires in COVID-19. On the study more broadly: Samples came from the United States, Italy and Spain, spanning acute and convalescent COVID-19.

Authors' methods: It was from reference gene primer amplification that nucleated cell counts were estimated. Produced via immunoSEQ multiplex PCR; TCRdb's table is partial and in-frame only. Clonal size and the V and J genes are those of that table, whereas D and trimming came from the DNA. The sample has 140,000 to 150,000 clones, around nine tenths seen once; the top ten hold around 1.7%. Germline CDR1 and CDR2: SQVTM and ANQGSEA. CDR3 length: 13 residues. Trimming left V 6 bases short and J 1 base short, with 12 bases between. The V call is TRBV29-1, the J call TRBJ1-1, with TRBD1 as a possible D gene (6 bases). The sequencing input was peripheral blood. This clonotype originated in a woman between 45 and 65 years old with acute or convalescent COVID-19. The CDR3 DNA reads as TGCAGCGTGGAGACACAGGGGAACACTGAAGCTTTCTTT. Its protein is CSVETQGNTEAFF.